This T cell receptor (beta chain) was observed in a study of memory CD4+ T cells and cytomegalovirus serostatus (dated by TCRdb to between 2018 and 2021). About the study as a whole: A total of some 33 healthy Belgian adults, of whom 9 were CMV seropositive and approximately 24 were CMV seronegative, were included in the cohort. CD4+ memory TCRbeta repertoires of a Belgian cohort with known cytomegalovirus serostatus were sequenced in order to replicate a published TCR-based CMV serostatus classifier. Overall study outcomes, separate from this receptor: Of 170 or so previously reported CMV-associated TCRbeta sequences, approximately 70 appeared in the CD4+ memory repertoires, each in one to five individuals. A median bootstrapped AUC of around 0.94 with a 95% CI of 0.76-1.00 was achieved on the Belgian cohort by the original-framework classifier. Only CD4+CD45RO+ memory cells were sequenced, unlike the original study, which covered naive and memory CD4+ and CD8+ populations. The results were interpreted as suggesting that the CMV-associated TCR signature is mostly present in the CD4+ memory repertoire. For predicting CMV serostatus, the median bootstrapped AUC was roughly 0.96 using the original framework and over 0.9 using a US-trained random forest.

The Quick-DNA Microprep Kit was used to extract genomic DNA from the sorted cells. Amplification of TCRbeta DNA was done with the immunoSEQ hsTCRbeta kit, following the protocol from the manufacturer. TCRbeta libraries were sequenced on an Illumina MiSeq instrument. On the authors' methods: After out-of-frame sequences were removed, under 2.5 million distinct TCRbeta sequences remained, averaging approximately 67,000 per individual. Each individual was scored according to the count of 164 previously reported CMV-associated TCRbeta sequences and the total productive distinct TCRbeta count. A beta-binomial model was reimplemented in Python, and random forests from scikit-learn, run with default parameters, were trained on data from the US cohort. On the Belgian cohort, classifier performance was reported as the median AUC, along with percentile confidence intervals, across 10,000 bootstrap iterations. In its TCRdb copy, this immuneACCESS table keeps in-frame sequences only and misses some clones. Where compared with another copy, unresolved V genes explain less than half of these, and the others have no known cause. The V and J calls and the clone size are those of that table, but D and trimming were determined from the DNA. The sample data list around 88,000 clones, and about 80% of these were observed just once. Together, the top ten hold less than 4.5% of the sample.

CDR1 and CDR2 are read off the germline V gene (reference sequence) as MNHNY and SVGAGI. Cut back by 7 bases and 10 bases, the V and J ends lie 20 bases apart. From the cysteine through the phenylalanine, the CDR3 covers 14 amino acids. The only DNA kept is the CDR3, 42 bases in frame from the first base. A FACSAria II was used to sort memory CD4+ T cells, defined as single viable CD3+CD4+CD8-CD45RO+ cells. CMV serostatus was determined using a Roche Elecsys assay that detects serum IgG against CMV pp150, pp28, p38 and p52. After thawing, total CD4+ T cells were enriched by positive selection with CD4 magnetic microbeads. The samples came from a different study that was designed specifically to examine the CD4+ T cell memory repertoire. Peripheral blood mononuclear cells were isolated and cryopreserved following standard operating procedures; serum was stored at -80 °C. CD3-PerCP (BW264/56), CD4-APC (RPA-T4), CD45RO-PE (UCHT1) and CD8-Pacific Orange (3B5) antibodies were used for staining, and non-viable cells were excluded with Sytox blue.

Comments on this clone: Its antigen remains undetermined. Base qualities are not recorded, but no much larger clone differs from it by a single base.

This TCR was recovered from an adult in good health and CMV-seropositive. The sequence links TRBV6-6 to TRBJ2-1; the D gene is perhaps TRBD2, from 6 matching bases. The sequenced sample was memory CD4+ T cells from blood. The DNA sequence is given as TGTGCCAGCAAGGATAGCGGAGTATCAGGGGAGCAGTTCTTC. Translated, this gives CASKDSGVSGEQFF.